The 21 T cell receptor beta chains in this list originate from one sample, sequenced in a study of blood T cell repertoires in COVID-19. The data were produced by immunoSEQ multiplex PCR, yet TCRdb's version contains in-frame clones alone and is incomplete. The data show approximately 210,000 clones, with around 80% seen just once and 4% to 5.5% held by the top ten. Sequenced input: peripheral blood. The receptors come from a human donor in a cohort sampled during active COVID-19.

The chain is built from TRBV7-3 and TRBJ2-7; the D gene is possibly TRBD2 (5 bases). This CDR3 spans 13 amino acids. Germline values: CDR1 SGHTA, CDR2 FQGTGA. Trimming pared 1 base from V and 3 bases from J, leaving 7 bases between. The DNA of the CDR3 is TGTGCCAGCAGCTTAAGCCGGGACTACGAGCAGTACTTC. Encoded protein: CASSLSRDYEQYF.

The rearrangement uses TRBV7-2 and TRBJ1-1; D unclear. Germline CDR1 SGHTA, CDR2 FQGNSA. Trimming took 3 bases from V and 7 from J, leaving 6 bases between them. This CDR3 contains 11 residues. The CDR3 bases are TGTGCCAGCAGCTTCGGACTTGAAGCTTTCTTT. Amino acids: CASSFGLEAFF. The entire variable domain, with the rest obtained from reference TRBV7-2 and TRBJ1-1, is as follows: GAGVSQSPSNKVTEKGKDVELRCDPISGHTALYWYRQSLGQGLEFLIYFQGNSAPDKSGLPSDRFSAERTGGSVSTLTIQRTQQEDSAVYLCASSFGLEAFFGQGTRLTVV.

This clone was seen a handful of times. The V call is TRBV27, the J call TRBJ2-7; 8 bases align to TRBD2. The V segment lost 2 bases and the J segment 2 bases; nucleotides outside the gene matches: 8. The CDR3 runs to 16 residues. Germline V gene lookup returns CDR1 MNHEY and CDR2 SMNVEV (reference sequence). CDR3 nucleotide sequence: TGTGCCAGCAGTTTAGGGCCGACTAGCGTCGCCTACGAGCAGTACTTC. Its translation is CASSLGPTSVAYEQYF.

The V and J genes are TRBV30 and TRBJ1-2; D ambiguous. This CDR3 region has 14 residues. Trimming cost V 3 bases and J 5 bases, with 16 bases left between them. The germline V gene encodes CDR1 GTSNPN and CDR2 SVGIG (reference sequence). The CDR3 region has the DNA TGTGCCTGGAGCACGATCCTCGCAGGTTATGGCTACACCTTC. Translating it yields CAWSTILAGYGYTF.

This chain links TRBV7-2 with TRBJ2-7; 14 bases agree with TRBD2. This CDR3 contains 18 residues. After removal of 5 bases from V and 3 bases from J, the junction contained 12 bases not matched to a gene. CDR1 and CDR2 (germline): SGHTA, FQGNSA. CDR3 DNA sequence: TGTGCCAGCAGCCAGGGGGGACTAGCGGGAGTAGTAGGCTACGAGCAGTACTTC. Its protein product is CASSQGGLAGVVGYEQYF. The entire variable domain, with the rest obtained from reference TRBV7-2 and TRBJ2-7, is as follows: GAGVSQSPSNKVTEKGKDVELRCDPISGHTALYWYRQSLGQGLEFLIYFQGNSAPDKSGLPSDRFSAERTGGSVSTLTIQRTQQEDSAVYLCASSQGGLAGVVGYEQYFGPGTRLTVT.

This clone is a singleton in its sample. The J gene is TRBJ2-1, the V gene TRBV19; 8 bases are shared with TRBD1. The V and J ends lost 5 bases and 9 bases, in that order; junction bases with no gene match: 12. Germline loops: CDR1 LNHDA, CDR2 SQIVND (reference sequence). This CDR3 is 15 amino acids long. The CDR3 DNA sequence: TGTGCCAGTAGTCACCCGGGACAGGCTAAAGGTGAGCAGTTCTTC. It specifies CASSHPGQAKGEQFF.

J is TRBJ2-2 and V is TRBV9; 7 bases are a match to TRBD1. The CDR3 contains 15 residues. V gave up 3 bases and J gave up 3 bases; unmatched junction bases: 5. Germline CDR1 is SGDLS and CDR2 is YYNGEE. DNA for the CDR3: TGTGCCAGCAGCGGGGGACAGCCATACACCGGGGAGCTGTTTTTT. Amino acids: CASSGGQPYTGELFF.

V usage is TRBV28 and J usage is TRBJ1-6; D possibly corresponds to TRBD1 (6 bases). The V and J ends lost 2 bases and 6 bases respectively, with 8 bases between them. This CDR3 is built from 14 residues. Germline CDR1 reads MDHEN; CDR2 reads SYDVKM. The CDR3 nucleotides read TGTGCCAGCAGTTTAGGACAGCGTAATTCACCCCTCCACTTT. It codes for CASSLGQRNSPLHF.

The chain recombines TRBV5-5 with TRBJ2-1; D gene uncertain. Germline V gene lookup returns CDR1 SGHKS and CDR2 YYEKEE (reference sequence). This CDR3 is 12 amino acids long. V lost 2 bases to trimming and J lost 7 bases, with 7 bases between them. The CDR3 coding sequence is TGTGCCAGCAGCTTCTTAGAGAATGAGCAGTTCTTC. This encodes CASSFLENEQFF.

The rearrangement uses TRBV27 and TRBJ2-7; 7 positions agree with TRBD2. The V gene's germline CDR1 is MNHEY and CDR2 SMNVEV (reference sequence). J gave up 0 bases and V 6 bases, and 5 bases lay outside the gene matches. The CDR3 is 14 amino acids. The CDR3 DNA reads as TGTGCCAGCAGCAGGGACTATAGCTCCTACGAGCAGTACTTC. Protein product: CASSRDYSSYEQYF.

J is TRBJ2-5 and V is TRBV6-2 or TRBV6-3; TRBD2 is a possible D gene (6 bases). The CDR3 is made up of 15 amino acids. With 5 bases removed from V and 5 bases from J, the gap between germline ends came to 18 bases. Per germline, CDR1 MNHEY and CDR2 SVGEGT. The CDR3 loop is CASSEGLSLWETQYF. CDR3 coding DNA: TGTGCCAGCAGTGAGGGACTTTCACTTTGGGAGACCCAGTACTTC.

This chain connects TRBV19 to TRBJ1-6, with TRBD1 as a possible D gene (6 bases). Per the germline V gene, CDR1 is LNHDA and CDR2 is SQIVND (reference sequence). V shed 9 bases and J shed 3 bases, with 12 bases lying between them. CDR3 length equals 14 residues. CDR3 amino acids: CASAQGFYNSPLHF. CDR3 DNA sequence: TGTGCCAGCGCTCAGGGGTTCTATAATTCACCCCTCCACTTT.

There are a few counts of this clone. This CDR3 is CASSEGTGVDEQYF. CDR3 in DNA: TGTGCCAGCAGTGAAGGTACAGGCGTTGACGAGCAGTACTTC. V is TRBV6-1 and J is TRBJ2-7, with D possibly being TRBD1 (5 bases). The CDR3 has 14 residues. With 1 base removed from V and 5 bases from J, the gap between germline ends came to 12 bases. Germline CDR1 and CDR2: MNHNS and SASEGT.

The chain joins TRBV3-1 (or the pseudogene TRBV3-2) to TRBJ2-1; 11 nucleotides line up with TRBD2. The ends lost 2 bases at V and 9 bases at J; junction bases unmatched: 6. The CDR3 runs to 15 residues. The V gene's germline CDR1 is LGHDT and CDR2 YNNKEL (reference sequence). The CDR3 DNA follows: TGTGCCAGCAGCCAAAGGTCTGGACTAGCGGGTGAGCAGTTCTTC. This sequence encodes CASSQRSGLAGEQFF.

This clone was detected a few times. This chain links TRBV7-9 with TRBJ1-1; a weak D match, TRBD1 (6 bases). Germline V gives CDR1 SEHNR, CDR2 FQNEAQ (reference sequence). Trimming removed 0 bases from V and 4 bases from J, with 12 bases in between. This CDR3 is 15 amino acids long. The CDR3 DNA is TGTGCCAGCAGCTTAGCGCAGGGGCGGCTCACTGAAGCTTTCTTT. As protein: CASSLAQGRLTEAFF.

This clone has a handful of counts. The rearrangement joins TRBV7-8 to TRBJ2-2; D is undetermined. The CDR3 runs 15 residues. Trimming shortened V by 5 bases and J by 2 bases, and 12 bases separated the two germline ends. CDR1 SGHVS and CDR2 FQNEAQ come from the germline V gene. As DNA, the CDR3 is TGTGCCAGCAGCCCCCAGGTCTTAAACACCGGGGAGCTGTTTTTT. Its protein is CASSPQVLNTGELFF.

This sequence joins TRBV3-1 (or the pseudogene TRBV3-2) and TRBJ2-1, with 7 positions matching TRBD2. After removal of 0 bases from V and 0 bases from J, the junction contained 11 bases not matched to a gene. Germline CDR1 and CDR2: LGHDT and YNNKEL (reference sequence). CDR3 length: 19 residues. This CDR3 is CASSQDQLAYFSSYNEQFF. The CDR3 nucleotides read TGTGCCAGCAGCCAAGATCAACTAGCGTATTTTAGCTCCTACAATGAGCAGTTCTTC.

The chain links TRBV28 to TRBJ1-2; 8 positions match TRBD1. Germline CDR1 MDHEN, CDR2 SYDVKM. CDR3 size: 12 residues. The J segment lost 2 bases and the V segment lost 10 bases, leaving 3 bases of the junction unmatched. This CDR3 is CAIHRGNYGYTF. The CDR3 bases are TGTGCCATACACAGGGGGAACTATGGCTACACCTTC.

This clone was seen a single time. This sequence joins TRBV6-2 or TRBV6-3 and TRBJ2-7; TRBD2 is a possible D gene (6 bases). From germline, CDR1 is MNHEY and CDR2 SVGEGT. Trimming took off 6 bases at V and 7 bases at J, with 16 bases between the two ends. This CDR3 region has 13 residues. This CDR3 is CASSSQGAGEQYF. The CDR3 bases are TGTGCCAGCAGCTCGCAGGGTGCGGGAGAGCAGTACTTC.

The V and J genes are TRBV5-6 and TRBJ2-5, with D maybe TRBD1 (7 bases). Per the germline V gene, CDR1 is SGHDT and CDR2 is YYEEEE. The CDR3 runs 19 residues. V was cut by 3 bases and J by 5 bases, with 29 bases left in between. CDR3 sequence: CASSSPKYYVQAGGETQYF. CDR3 nucleotides: TGTGCCAGCAGCTCCCCAAAATATTATGTTCAGGCAGGGGGGGAGACCCAGTACTTC. The entire variable domain, with the rest obtained from reference TRBV5-6 and TRBJ2-5, is as follows: DAGVTQSPTHLIKTRGQQVTLRCSPKSGHDTVSWYQQALGQGPQFIFQYYEEEERQRGNFPDRFSGHQFPNYSSELNVNALLLGDSALYLCASSSPKYYVQAGGETQYFGPGTRLLVL.

The chain carries TRBV6-5 and TRBJ1-3; 7 nucleotides match TRBD1. This CDR3 region has 14 residues. The trim removed 6 bases at V and 2 bases at J, leaving 4 bases unmatched. The germline gives CDR1 MNHEY, CDR2 SVGAGI. CDR3 in amino acids: CASRPGGTGNTIYF. The DNA of the CDR3 is TGTGCCAGCAGGCCAGGGGGGACTGGAAACACCATATATTTT.